The text below deals with one T cell receptor (beta chain). Other DNA sequences within the sample encode an identical CDR3. The assay was immunoSEQ multiplex PCR, and TCRdb's table has in-frame clones only and misses some. The repertoire includes roughly 420,000 clones, roughly 90% of them detected once, and 3.6% sits in the top ten. Sample treatment: roughly 19 received Ad26.COV2.S at low or high dose, single or two shots; about 5 received placebo; per-sample allocation not given. Sampling was done on day 63 after the first vaccine or placebo injection. In the vaccine, an Ad26 vector expressed the SARS-CoV-2 spike of the Wuhan strain. The record originates from a study of Ad26.COV2.S vaccination and SARS-CoV-2 variants. The overall study: Donor was in the COV1001 Ad26.COV2.S trial arm.

The CDR3 is 15 residues long. The V end lost 5 bases, the J end lost 0 bases, and 11 bases lay between the germline ends. Germline values: CDR1 MDHEN, CDR2 SYDVKM. The starting material was peripheral blood, obtained in a trial of Ad26.COV2.S vaccine versus placebo. This chain uses TRBV28 with TRBJ1-3, with D possibly TRBD1 on 6 matching bases. This receptor was obtained from a person aged 18-60 years who received the Ad26.COV2.S COVID-19 vaccine or a placebo. CDR3 sequence: CASSLQGTSGNTIYF. CDR3 bases: TGTGCCAGCAGTCTACAGGGTACCTCTGGAAACACCATATATTTT.